This is a list of T cell receptor beta chains from one sample in a study of regulatory T cells in long-lasting Graves disease. TCRdb itself ran the multiplex PCR reads through MiXCR, one entry per CDR3 protein. The table lists around 500,000 distinct CDR3 sequences, roughly 12% of them singletons. These same data were also listed under a study on T cells in Graves' hyperthyroidism and ophthalmopathy.

Specimen: peripheral blood mononuclear cells (PBMCs), collected at new diagnosis, from a patient treated with antithyroid drugs. These receptor sequences come from a man younger than 40 with Graves disease. CDR3s include the opening cysteine and the closing phenylalanine or tryptophan. The order of the fields is clone size, D gene, V gene, J gene, CDR3 DNA, CDR3 protein. D genes are given only for firm matches. Rows give clone size only sometimes, using once, few, many, or a class for an expanded clone.

abundance: many; d_gene: .; v_gene: TRBV10-3; j_gene: TRBJ1-3; CDR3nt: TGTGCCATCAGTGACAGCCTCCGGACAGTCTCTGGAAACACCATATATTTT; CDR3aa: CAISDSLRTVSGNTIYF
abundance: few; d_gene: TRBD2; v_gene: TRBV19; j_gene: TRBJ2-3; CDR3nt: TGTGCCAGTAGTATTGGGAGGGAAGATACGCAGTATTTT; CDR3aa: CASSIGREDTQYF
abundance: many; d_gene: .; v_gene: TRBV28; j_gene: TRBJ2-5; CDR3nt: TGTGCCAGCAGTTTCTCCCCGGGACTCCTGGGGGAGACCCAGTACTTC; CDR3aa: CASSFSPGLLGETQYF
abundance: many; d_gene: .; v_gene: TRBV6-9; j_gene: TRBJ2-1; CDR3nt: TGTGCCAGCAGTTACCAGGGCTCGTACAATGAGCAGTTCTTC; CDR3aa: CASSYQGSYNEQFF
abundance: few; d_gene: .; v_gene: TRBV3-1; j_gene: TRBJ1-3; CDR3nt: TGTGCCAGCAGCCGGGGCCCCTCTGGAAACACCATATATTTT; CDR3aa: CASSRGPSGNTIYF
abundance: .; d_gene: .; v_gene: TRBV29-1; j_gene: TRBJ2-5; CDR3nt: TGCAGCGTTGAAGAACGGGTAGAGACCCAGTACTTC; CDR3aa: CSVEERVETQYF
abundance: many; d_gene: TRBD2; v_gene: TRBV5-1; j_gene: TRBJ2-1; CDR3nt: TGCGCCAGCAGCTTGACTGCGGGAGGGGCGTACAATGAGCAGTTCTTC; CDR3aa: CASSLTAGGAYNEQFF
abundance: .; d_gene: .; v_gene: TRBV12-3/TRBV12-4; j_gene: TRBJ2-2; CDR3nt: TGTGCCAGCAGTTTAGCTGCCTTTACCGGGGAGCTGTTTTTT; CDR3aa: CASSLAAFTGELFF
abundance: .; d_gene: TRBD2; v_gene: TRBV7-2; j_gene: TRBJ2-3; CDR3nt: TGTGCCAGCAGCTTAGTCCTCGATCTAGCGGGGATAGATACGCAGTATTTT; CDR3aa: CASSLVLDLAGIDTQYF
abundance: many; d_gene: .; v_gene: TRBV29-1; j_gene: TRBJ1-2; CDR3nt: TGCAGCGTTGAAGGCCGAGAAGGGAACCACTATGGCTACACCTTC; CDR3aa: CSVEGREGNHYGYTF
abundance: .; d_gene: .; v_gene: TRBV6-4; j_gene: TRBJ1-1; CDR3nt: TGCGGGGTGGTGAACACTGAAGCTTTCTTT; CDR3aa: CGVVNTEAFF
abundance: many; d_gene: .; v_gene: TRBV30; j_gene: TRBJ2-5; CDR3nt: TGTGCCTGGAGTGTAAGGCGCCAAGAGACCCAGTACTTC; CDR3aa: CAWSVRRQETQYF
abundance: .; d_gene: .; v_gene: TRBV11-2; j_gene: TRBJ2-2; CDR3nt: TGTGCCAGCGACGATCACTCAGGGGTGGCCGGGGAGCTGTTTTTT; CDR3aa: CASDDHSGVAGELFF
abundance: few; d_gene: .; v_gene: TRBV6-1; j_gene: TRBJ1-2; CDR3nt: TGTGCCAGCGGCAAAGGGGGTAACTATGGCTACACCTTC; CDR3aa: CASGKGGNYGYTF
abundance: .; d_gene: .; v_gene: TRBV7-9; j_gene: TRBJ1-1; CDR3nt: .; CDR3aa: CASTNQTSLYFCASSLLRGTEAFF
abundance: many; d_gene: .; v_gene: TRBV7-9; j_gene: TRBJ2-4; CDR3nt: TGTGCCAGCAGCGCTAGTATAGGGTTCAAAAACATTCAGTACTTC; CDR3aa: CASSASIGFKNIQYF
abundance: few; d_gene: .; v_gene: TRBV6-2/TRBV6-3; j_gene: TRBJ1-1; CDR3nt: TGTGCCAGCAGTCGGAGTTGGGGTACTGAAGCTTTCTTT; CDR3aa: CASSRSWGTEAFF
abundance: .; d_gene: .; v_gene: TRBV19; j_gene: TRBJ1-3; CDR3nt: TGTGCCAGTAGTCCCATCAGTGGAGACACCATATATTTT; CDR3aa: CASSPISGDTIYF